A single T cell receptor (beta chain) is shown here with its context. As yet, its antigen is unknown. These data come from a study of T cell responses to AZD1222 COVID-19 vaccine. Data came from immunoSEQ multiplex PCR; TCRdb stores just in-frame clones and leaves some out. The top ten clones hold 1.3% to 1.5% of a sample with about 150,000 clones, 85% to 95% of them seen once. Germline CDR1 LGHDT, CDR2 YNNKEL (reference sequence). The ends lost 4 bases at V and 16 bases at J; junction bases unmatched: 12. The CDR3 is 14 residues long. Notes on the study in general: In a largely white British group with more females than males, clonal diversity was possibly underestimated. With dominance at 160-218 and 743-854, vaccine-associated CD4 TCRs spanned spike. Of spike-specific TCRs, nearly half reportedly target regions left unmutated in variants.

The clonotype comes from an adult in good health. The input for sequencing was peripheral blood, taken on day 0 of AZD1222 vaccination. The chain links TRBV3-1 (or the pseudogene TRBV3-2) to TRBJ2-1, with 11 bases fitting TRBD2. CDR3 sequence (DNA): TGTGCCAGCAGCCCATCGCCTAGCGGGGGGTCTATATTCTTC. It specifies CASSPSPSGGSIFF.